This entry concerns a single TCR beta chain. TCRdb keeps only in-frame clones here, not all; method: immunoSEQ multiplex PCR. The sample shows about 59,000 clones, 65% to 80% of them seen only once. The data stem from a study of blood T cell repertoires in COVID-19. Germline lookup yields CDR1 ENHRY and CDR2 SYGVKD. There are 14 residues in the CDR3. The V gene end was trimmed by 4 bases and the J gene end by 5 bases; junction bases not matched to a gene: 2. V is TRBV10-3 and J is TRBJ2-1; 10 bases are a match to TRBD2. The specimen was peripheral blood. The sequence was collected from a man between 60 and 70 years old with acute or convalescent COVID-19. The CDR3 reads CAISGTSGNNEQFF. CDR3 nucleotide sequence: TGTGCCATCAGTGGGACTAGCGGAAACAATGAGCAGTTCTTC.